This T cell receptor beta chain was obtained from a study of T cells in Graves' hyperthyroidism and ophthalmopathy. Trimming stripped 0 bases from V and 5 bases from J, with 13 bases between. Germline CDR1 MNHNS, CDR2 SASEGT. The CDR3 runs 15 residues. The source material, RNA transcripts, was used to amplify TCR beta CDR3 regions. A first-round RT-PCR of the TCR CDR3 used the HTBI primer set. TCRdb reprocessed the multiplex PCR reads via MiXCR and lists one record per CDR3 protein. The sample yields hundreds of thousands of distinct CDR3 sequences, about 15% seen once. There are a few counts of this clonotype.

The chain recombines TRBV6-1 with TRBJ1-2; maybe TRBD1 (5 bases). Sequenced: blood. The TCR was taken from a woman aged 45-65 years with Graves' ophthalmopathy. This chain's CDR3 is CASSEAQGGRYGYTF. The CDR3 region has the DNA TGTGCCAGCAGTGAAGCGCAGGGAGGAAGGTATGGCTACACCTTC.